This T cell receptor (beta chain) was sequenced during a study of CD8+ T cells in alopecia areata. Study results and limitations: Among the cells sequenced in scalp samples are also the resident alphabeta T cells of normal skin.

This CDR3 is built from 15 residues. The germline V gene encodes CDR1 SGHRS and CDR2 YFSETQ. J was trimmed by 10 bases and V by 4 bases; bases with no gene match: 10. Following extraction, RNA underwent reverse transcription to cDNA, which served as the sequencing template. The repertoire was sequenced with immunoSEQ multiplex PCR; TCRdb's copy has only in-frame clones and lacks some. This table holds about 140,000 clones, around 58% found once. The table lists this clone with a count of one. Its matching antigen is unknown. Both peripheral blood and punch biopsies of lesional scalp skin were obtained from patients who had alopecia areata.

This specimen consisted of CD4+ T cells sorted from blood, obtained at week 0. This clonotype was obtained from a human donor with alopecia areata. The chain joins TRBV5-1 to TRBJ1-4, with 10 bases aligning to TRBD1. The CDR3 protein is CASSPTGQGDGKLFF. Here the CDR3 DNA reads TGCGCCAGCAGCCCCACCGGACAGGGGGATGGAAAACTGTTTTTT. The variable domain in full, completed from reference TRBV5-1 and TRBJ1-4, reads KAGVTQTPRYLIKTRGQQVTLSCSPISGHRSVSWYQQTPGQGLQFLFEYFSETQRNKGNFPGRFSGRQFSNSRSEMNVSTLELGDSALYLCASSPTGQGDGKLFFGSGTQLSVL.